Presented here are 15 T cell receptor beta chains from one specimen sequenced in a study of T cells after yellow fever vaccination. Each CDR3 protein gets one entry after TCRdb re-called the 5' RACE reads with MiXCR. The top ten clones hold 2.5% to 4% of a sample with approximately 330,000 distinct CDR3 sequences, around 13% of them seen once. The sequences come from CD4+ T cells sorted from PBMCs, collected 15 days after the yellow fever booster vaccination. These receptor sequences come from a man between 18 and 35 years old who received the YFV17D yellow fever vaccine.

This chain connects TRBV20-1 to TRBJ1-5; tentative D call: TRBD1 (6 bases). V lost 5 bases and J lost 6, with 20 bases in between. From germline, CDR1 is DFQATT and CDR2 SNEGSKA (reference sequence). This CDR3 is built from 15 residues. CDR3 DNA: TGCAGTGCTCAATCAATACAGGGTGACGGTCAGCCCCAGCATTTT. Its protein is CSAQSIQGDGQPQHF.

This clonotype came up many times. This likely comes from a read error, as the CDR3 has no conserved phenylalanine or tryptophan at its end. The limits of the CDR3 on the DNA are not certain, so only TCRdb's listed CDR3 is given. CDR3 in amino acids: CASSPSDRGSIGL. The chain couples TRBV18 to TRBJ2-5; the table assigns TRBD1, which was not confirmed against the DNA. The CDR3 adds up to 13 amino acids, both ends counted. Germline loops: CDR1 KGHSH, CDR2 LQKENI.

This clonotype has more than one count but fewer than ten. The chain employs TRBV6-6 and TRBJ2-2; no clear D. The germline gives CDR1 MNHNY, CDR2 SVGAGI (reference sequence). V lost 6 bases, J lost 7 bases, and 12 bases lay in between. The CDR3 runs to 13 residues. CDR3 DNA sequence: TGTGCCAGCAGCCAGGCAATTGGCGGGGAGCTGTTTTTT. It encodes CASSQAIGGELFF.

In this sample, this clonotype turned up a few times. The chain is built from TRBV28 and TRBJ1-2; D gene ambiguous. The CDR3 runs to 13 residues. V was pared by 7 bases and J by 4 bases, with 13 bases between. The germline CDR1 and CDR2 sequences are MDHEN and SYDVKM. The DNA for the CDR3 is TGTGCCAGCACCAGGACGGAGCTCTATGGCTACACCTTC. Its translation: CASTRTELYGYTF.

The chain employs TRBV6-5 and TRBJ1-4, with D hard to call. The CDR3 runs to 16 residues. V was shortened by 6 bases and J by 0 bases, with 14 bases between the two germline ends. The germline gives CDR1 MNHEY, CDR2 SVGAGI. For the CDR3, the DNA is TGTGCCAGCAGCCCCTTGAGGGCAGCAACTAATGAAAAACTGTTTTTT. This codes for CASSPLRAATNEKLFF.

This clonotype was counted only a few times. This chain uses TRBV6-5 with TRBJ1-1, with D possibly being TRBD1 (6 bases). Per the germline V gene, CDR1 is MNHEY and CDR2 is SVGAGI. This CDR3 is built from 15 residues. V was trimmed by 4 bases and J by 1 base, leaving 13 bases between them. The CDR3 coding sequence is TGTGCCAGCAGTTCGCGCTCGACAGGGAACACTGAAGCTTTCTTT. Translated: CASSSRSTGNTEAFF.

The chain recombines TRBV7-2 with TRBJ1-2; the D gene is possibly TRBD1 (5 bases). The CDR3 runs 15 residues. Germline loops: CDR1 SGHTA, CDR2 FQGNSA. V was clipped by 2 bases and J by 1 base, with 11 bases between them. The CDR3 reads CASSLTGLDNYGYTF. CDR3 in DNA: TGTGCCAGCAGCTTAACGGGACTGGATAACTATGGCTACACCTTC.

This clonotype appeared many times. The V call is TRBV12-3 or TRBV12-4, the J call TRBJ1-6, with D unresolved. The CDR3 totals 12 residues. V was cut by 6 bases and J by 11 bases, with 11 bases left in between. CDR3 nucleotide sequence: TGTGCCAGCAGCCCTCGGTTACCACCCCTCCACTTT. Translating gives CASSPRLPPLHF.

This clonotype was detected only a few times. This chain connects TRBV4-2 to TRBJ2-7; D gene uncertain. The germline V gene has CDR1 LGHNA and CDR2 YNFKEQ. V shed 0 bases and J shed 3 bases, with 6 bases lying between them. This CDR3 comprises 13 residues. CDR3 region: CASSQEGGYEQYV. The CDR3 nucleotides read TGTGCCAGCAGCCAAGAGGGTGGCTACGAGCAGTACGTC.

This clonotype was seen repeatedly, ten times or more. J is TRBJ1-1 and V is TRBV24-1; no definite D call. The germline V gene has CDR1 KGHDR and CDR2 SFDVKD. CDR3 length equals 12 residues. V dropped 3 bases and J dropped 3 bases, with 4 bases sitting between them. The CDR3 sequence: CATSDPDTEAFF. As DNA, the CDR3 is TGTGCCACCAGTGATCCTGACACTGAAGCTTTCTTT.

This clonotype appeared a few times. This chain joins TRBV7-3 and TRBJ2-2; 10 bases align to TRBD1. The CDR3 extends over 15 amino acids. V lost 5 bases and J lost 7; bases outside the gene matches: 7. Looked up from germline, CDR1 is SGHTA and CDR2 is FQGTGA. CDR3 amino acids: CASSPDRGQGGELFF. In DNA, the CDR3 is TGTGCCAGCAGCCCCGACAGGGGGCAAGGCGGGGAGCTGTTTTTT.

This chain connects TRBV7-7 to TRBJ1-4, with no clear D. The V and J ends lost 5 bases and 3 bases respectively, with 16 bases between them. The CDR3 covers 16 residues. The V gene's germline CDR1 is SSHAT and CDR2 FNYEAQ (reference sequence). The CDR3 loop is CASSPGSSGANEKLFF. CDR3 nucleotide sequence: TGTGCCAGCAGCCCGGGATCTTCGGGAGCTAATGAAAAACTGTTTTTT.

This rearrangement joins TRBV5-1 to TRBJ2-5; no definite D call. This CDR3 has 13 amino acids. Germline V gives CDR1 SGHRS, CDR2 YFSETQ. V was clipped by 0 bases and J by 4 bases, with 7 bases between them. CDR3 in DNA: TGCGCCAGCAGCTTGGAGCTTGGAGAGACCCAGTACTTC. Translating gives CASSLELGETQYF.

This chain uses TRBV12-3 or TRBV12-4 with TRBJ2-3; unclear D gene. V was trimmed by 2 bases and J by 7 bases, leaving 7 bases between them. The CDR3 contains 12 residues. CDR3 nucleotides: TGTGCCAGCAGTTTAACGCTCCATACGCAGTATTTT. Its protein is CASSLTLHTQYF.

The CDR3 DNA sequence: TGCGCCAGCAGCACGGCAGAGCTCTACAATGAGCAGTTCTTC. Its protein is CASSTAELYNEQFF. The chain uses TRBV5-1 and TRBJ2-1; the D is unclear. The V and J ends lost 4 bases and 3 bases respectively, with 11 bases between them. The germline CDR1 and CDR2 sequences are SGHRS and YFSETQ. CDR3 length equals 14 residues.